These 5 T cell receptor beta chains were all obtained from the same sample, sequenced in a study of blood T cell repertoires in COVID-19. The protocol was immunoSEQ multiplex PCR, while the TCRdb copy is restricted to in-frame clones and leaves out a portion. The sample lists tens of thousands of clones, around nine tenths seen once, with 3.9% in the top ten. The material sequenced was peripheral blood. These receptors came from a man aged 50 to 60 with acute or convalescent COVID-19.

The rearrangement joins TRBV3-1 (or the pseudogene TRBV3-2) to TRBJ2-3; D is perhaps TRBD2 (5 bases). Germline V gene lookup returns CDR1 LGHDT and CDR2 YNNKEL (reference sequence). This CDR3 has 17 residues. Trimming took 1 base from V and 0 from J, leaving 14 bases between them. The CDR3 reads CASSQATPRGSTDTQYF. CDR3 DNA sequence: TGTGCCAGCAGCCAAGCGACCCCCCGGGGTAGCACAGATACGCAGTATTTT.

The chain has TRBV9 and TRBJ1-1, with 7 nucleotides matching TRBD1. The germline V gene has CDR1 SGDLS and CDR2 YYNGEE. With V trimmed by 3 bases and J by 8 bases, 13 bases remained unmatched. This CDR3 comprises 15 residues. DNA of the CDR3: TGTGCCAGCAGCGGGGCGCAGGGGGGAAGAGGGGAAGCTTTCTTT. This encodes CASSGAQGGRGEAFF. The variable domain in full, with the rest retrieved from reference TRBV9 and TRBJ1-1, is DSGVTQTPKHLITATGQRVTLRCSPRSGDLSVYWYQQSLDQGLQFLIQYYNGEERAKGNILERFSAQQFPDLHSELNLSSLELGDSALYFCASSGAQGGRGEAFFGQGTRLTVV.

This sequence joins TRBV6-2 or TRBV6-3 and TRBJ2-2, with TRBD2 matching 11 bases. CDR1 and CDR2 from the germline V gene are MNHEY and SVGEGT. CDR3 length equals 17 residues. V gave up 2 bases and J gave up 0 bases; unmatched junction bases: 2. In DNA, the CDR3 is TGTGCCAGCAGTTACCCACTAGCGGGAGCGAACACCGGGGAGCTGTTTTTT. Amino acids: CASSYPLAGANTGELFF.

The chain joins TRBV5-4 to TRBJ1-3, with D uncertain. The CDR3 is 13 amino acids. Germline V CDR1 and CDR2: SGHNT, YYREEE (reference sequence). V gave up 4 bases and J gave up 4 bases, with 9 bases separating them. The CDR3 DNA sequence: TGTGCCAGCAGCGCGGGTATGGGAAACACCATATATTTT. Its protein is CASSAGMGNTIYF.

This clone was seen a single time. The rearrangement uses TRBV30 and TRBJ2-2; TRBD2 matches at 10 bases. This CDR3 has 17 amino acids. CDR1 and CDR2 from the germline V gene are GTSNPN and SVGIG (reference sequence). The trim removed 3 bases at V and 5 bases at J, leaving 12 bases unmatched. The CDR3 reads CAWRGGSSGSGTGELFF. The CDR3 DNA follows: TGTGCCTGGAGAGGAGGATCTAGCGGGAGCGGGACCGGGGAGCTGTTTTTT.